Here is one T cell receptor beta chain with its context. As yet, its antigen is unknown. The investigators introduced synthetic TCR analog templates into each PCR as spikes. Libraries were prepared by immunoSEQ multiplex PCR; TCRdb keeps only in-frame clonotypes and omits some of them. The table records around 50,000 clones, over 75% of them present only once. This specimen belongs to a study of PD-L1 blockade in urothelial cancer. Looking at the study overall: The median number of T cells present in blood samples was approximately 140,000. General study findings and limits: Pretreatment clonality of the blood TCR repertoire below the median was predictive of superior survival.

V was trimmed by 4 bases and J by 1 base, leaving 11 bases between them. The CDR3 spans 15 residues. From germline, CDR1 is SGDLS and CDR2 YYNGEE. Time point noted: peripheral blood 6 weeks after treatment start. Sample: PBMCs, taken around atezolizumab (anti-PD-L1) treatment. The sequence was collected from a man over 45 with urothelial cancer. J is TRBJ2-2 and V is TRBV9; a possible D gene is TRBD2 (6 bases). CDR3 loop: CASSPDSGNTGELFF. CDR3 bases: TGTGCCAGCAGCCCGGATAGCGGGAACACCGGGGAGCTGTTTTTT.